These 12 T cell receptor beta chains were all obtained from the same sample, sequenced in a study of T cells in Graves' hyperthyroidism and ophthalmopathy. TCR beta CDR3 regions were amplified from RNA. Primed by the HTBI set, a first-round RT-PCR was run on the TCR CDR3. MiXCR, applied by TCRdb to the multiplex PCR reads, yields one record per CDR3 protein. The repertoire has 600,000 to 750,000 distinct CDR3 sequences, around 16% of them found once; the top ten carry 15% to 17%. The sample consisted of blood. These receptors were obtained from a middle-aged man with Graves' hyperthyroidism.

The table lists this clonotype with many counts. V and J are TRBV12-3 or TRBV12-4 and TRBJ1-5; 9 nucleotides match TRBD1. V lost 10 bases and J lost 2; bases outside the gene matches: 21. This CDR3 comprises 19 residues. The CDR3 DNA sequence: TGTGCCACAACCCCACGCCACAGGGGGCAGGGGGTTGGCAATCAGCCCCAGCATTTT. It specifies CATTPRHRGQGVGNQPQHF.

This clonotype was counted between two and nine times. V and J are TRBV7-2 and TRBJ2-3, with unresolved D. V gave up 5 bases and J gave up 5 bases, with 8 bases separating them. Per the germline V gene, CDR1 is SGHTA and CDR2 is FQGNSA. This CDR3 is 12 amino acids long. DNA for the CDR3: TGTGCCAGCAGCCCCCAGCGAGATACGCAGTATTTT. Amino acid sequence: CASSPQRDTQYF.

The rearrangement uses TRBV9 and TRBJ2-3, with 8 bases identical to TRBD1. J was trimmed by 1 base and V by 3 bases; bases with no gene match: 7. Germline assignment: CDR1 SGDLS and CDR2 YYNGEE. The CDR3 covers 16 residues. CDR3 coding DNA: TGTGCCAGCAGCGGGGGGACAGGAGGTGGCACAGATACGCAGTATTTT. It yields the protein CASSGGTGGGTDTQYF.

This clonotype was recorded many times. V usage is TRBV28 and J usage is TRBJ2-7, with 11 bases that match TRBD2. Germline-derived CDR1 and CDR2 are MDHEN and SYDVKM. Trimming took 6 bases from V and 6 from J; bases not matched to a gene: 7. This CDR3 is 14 amino acids long. Written as DNA, the CDR3 is TGTGCCAGCAGCCCGATTAGCGGGAGGGGCGAGCAGTACTTC. This translates into CASSPISGRGEQYF.

The chain employs TRBV28 and TRBJ2-1; D not resolved. The V gene lost 1 base and the J gene lost 15 bases, with 13 bases spanning the gap. This CDR3 region has 12 residues. CDR1 and CDR2 (germline): MDHEN, SYDVKM. In nucleotides, the CDR3 is TGTGCCAGCAGTTTATATGTCGGAGAAGCGTTCTTC. Its translation: CASSLYVGEAFF. The variable domain in full, completed from reference TRBV28 and TRBJ2-1, reads DVKVTQSSRYLVKRTGEKVFLECVQDMDHENMFWYRQDPGLGLRLIYFSYDVKMKEKGDIPEGYSVSREKKERFSLILESASTNQTSMYLCASSLYVGEAFFGPGTRLTVL.

This clonotype has at least ten counts. This chain joins TRBV12-3 or TRBV12-4 and TRBJ2-7; 9 bases align to TRBD1. J lost 4 bases, V lost 4 bases, and 8 bases had no gene match. The CDR3 spans 15 residues. The CDR3 nucleotides read TGTGCCAGCAGTTCACGCCGGGACAGGGATTACGAGCAGTACTTC. This codes for CASSSRRDRDYEQYF.

This clonotype occurred many times. The chain is built from TRBV7-2 and TRBJ2-1; D not certain. V lost 2 bases and J lost 10, with 9 bases in between. Germline V CDR1 and CDR2: SGHTA, FQGNSA. The CDR3 has 12 amino acids. The CDR3, as DNA: TGTGCCAGCAGCTTACTAGGGATCGAGCAGTTCTTC. Protein product: CASSLLGIEQFF.

Only a few counts were recorded for this clonotype. The chain recombines TRBV20-1 with TRBJ2-1, with 9 bases identical to TRBD2. V shed 4 bases and J 0 bases; nucleotides not matched to a gene: 13. Per germline, CDR1 DFQATT and CDR2 SNEGSKA (reference sequence). The CDR3 is 18 amino acids. The CDR3 bases are TGCAGTGCTAACGCGGCTAGCGGGACCGGCAGCTCCTACAATGAGCAGTTCTTC. It codes for CSANAASGTGSSYNEQFF.

Ten or more counts support this clonotype. The chain has TRBV2 and TRBJ2-7, with 9 bases matching TRBD2. Per germline, CDR1 SNHLY and CDR2 FYNNEI. The CDR3 totals 17 residues. V was pared by 2 bases and J by 1 base, with 9 bases of the junction left unmatched. For the CDR3, the DNA is TGTGCCAGCAGTGAATTTTTTAGCGGGAGTTTATCCTACGAGCAGTACTTC. Translation gives CASSEFFSGSLSYEQYF.

This rearrangement joins TRBV2 to TRBJ2-2, with 9 bases lining up with TRBD1. The CDR3 runs to 14 residues. The V and J ends lost 5 bases and 6 bases, in that order; junction bases with no gene match: 4. CDR1 is SNHLY, CDR2 FYNNEI, per germline. The CDR3 sequence is CASSFRQGAGELFF. In DNA form, the CDR3 reads TGTGCCAGCAGTTTTAGACAGGGGGCCGGGGAGCTGTTTTTT. The full variable domain, in which reference TRBV2 and TRBJ2-2 provide the parts outside the CDR3, is EPEVTQTPSHQVTQMGQEVILRCVPISNHLYFYWYRQILGQKVEFLVSFYNNEISEKSEIFDDQFSVERPDGSNFTLKIRSTKLEDSAMYFCASSFRQGAGELFFGEGSRLTVL.

This chain joins TRBV5-1 and TRBJ2-3; the D gene is possibly TRBD2 (5 bases). V lost 3 bases to trimming and J lost 8 bases, with 13 bases between them. This CDR3 spans 13 amino acids. Germline V CDR1 and CDR2: SGHRS, YFSETQ. The CDR3 is CASSSEGSGTQYF. The CDR3 nucleotides are TGCGCCAGCAGCTCTGAGGGCTCAGGTACGCAGTATTTT.

This rearrangement joins TRBV2 to TRBJ2-7; 7 nucleotides match TRBD2. Germline V CDR1 and CDR2: SNHLY, FYNNEI. The CDR3 is made up of 14 amino acids. The trim removed 1 base at V and 6 bases at J, leaving 6 bases unmatched. The DNA of the CDR3 is TGTGCCAGCAGTGAAGTCTGGGACTACTTCGAGCAGTACTTC. This sequence encodes CASSEVWDYFEQYF.